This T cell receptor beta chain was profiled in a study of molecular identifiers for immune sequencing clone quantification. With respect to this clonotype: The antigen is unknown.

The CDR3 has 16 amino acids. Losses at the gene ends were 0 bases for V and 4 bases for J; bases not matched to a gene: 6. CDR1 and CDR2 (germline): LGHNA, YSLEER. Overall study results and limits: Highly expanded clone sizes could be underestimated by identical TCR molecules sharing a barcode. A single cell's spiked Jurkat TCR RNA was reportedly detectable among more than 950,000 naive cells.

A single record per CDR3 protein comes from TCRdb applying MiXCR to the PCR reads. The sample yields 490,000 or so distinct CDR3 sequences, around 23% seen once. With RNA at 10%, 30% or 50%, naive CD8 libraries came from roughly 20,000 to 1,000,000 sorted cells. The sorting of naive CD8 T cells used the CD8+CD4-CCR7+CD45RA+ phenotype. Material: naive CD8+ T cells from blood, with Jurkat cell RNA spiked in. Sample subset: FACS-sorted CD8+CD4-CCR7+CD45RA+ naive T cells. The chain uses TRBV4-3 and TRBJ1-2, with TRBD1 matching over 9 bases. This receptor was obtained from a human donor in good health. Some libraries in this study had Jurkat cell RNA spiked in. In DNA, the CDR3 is TGCGCCAGCAGCCAAGATTCCCGGGACAGGGTCTATGGCTACACCTTC. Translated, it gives CASSQDSRDRVYGYTF.